This passage covers 28 T cell receptor beta chains from one sample sequenced in a study of beta chain features in type 1 diabetes. Study observations and caveats: TCRB CDR3 length was moderately but significantly reduced in all four CD4+ subsets of Type 1 diabetes patients.

Their cognate antigens are unknown. The sequenced template was cDNA made from the entire isolated RNA. Repertoires were generated with immunoSEQ multiplex PCR, while TCRdb's copy carries only in-frame clones and drops some. The profile covers hundreds of thousands of clones, with about 14% appearing a single time and 0.04% taken by the ten largest. Sequencing was carried out using naive CD4+ T cells from blood. The receptors were gathered from a man aged 18-30 years with type 1 diabetes.

V usage is TRBV6-5 and J usage is TRBJ1-6; 8 positions match TRBD1. Germline V CDR1 and CDR2: MNHEY, SVGAGI. V lost 1 base to trimming and J lost 8 bases; unmatched junction nucleotides: 1. The CDR3 consists of 14 residues. For the CDR3, the DNA is TGTGCCAGCAGTTACTACAGGGGGGATTCACCCCTCCACTTT. As protein: CASSYYRGDSPLHF.

Only a few counts were recorded for this clone. The chain carries TRBV9 and TRBJ2-3; 7 bases are a match to TRBD2. This CDR3 spans 14 amino acids. Germline assignment: CDR1 SGDLS and CDR2 YYNGEE. The trim removed 2 bases at V and 2 bases at J, leaving 2 bases unmatched. The CDR3 sequence: CASSVTSNTDTQYF. The CDR3 DNA follows: TGTGCCAGCAGCGTGACTAGCAACACAGATACGCAGTATTTT.

There are a few counts of this clone. V gene TRBV28 combines with J gene TRBJ1-3, with D unclear. CDR1 is MDHEN and CDR2 is SYDVKM in the germline V gene. Deletions cut 3 bases from V and 8 bases from J, with 14 bases between. The CDR3 consists of 14 residues. The CDR3 region has the DNA TGTGCCAGCAGTTTCCAACGGGGAGTGGACACCATATATTTT. As protein: CASSFQRGVDTIYF.

Of note for this clone: Possible read error: a much larger clone is one base away. The rearrangement joins TRBV25-1 to TRBJ2-1; the D is unclear. V was pared by 5 bases and J by 1 base, with 0 bases between. Looked up from germline, CDR1 is MGHDK and CDR2 is SYGVNS. The CDR3 runs 11 residues. The chain's CDR3 is CASSSYNEQFF. In DNA form, the CDR3 reads TGTGCCAGCAGTTCCTACAATGAGCAGTTCTTC.

This clone showed up just a few times. The V and J genes are TRBV2 and TRBJ2-1; perhaps TRBD2 as D (5 bases). Germline V lookup: CDR1 SNHLY, CDR2 FYNNEI. There are 14 residues in the CDR3. Trimming left V 4 bases short and J 3 bases short, with 10 bases between. The DNA for the CDR3 is TGTGCCAGCAGTGGGGCCCGGGGCTACAATGAGCAGTTCTTC. This encodes CASSGARGYNEQFF.

The chain joins TRBV25-1 to TRBJ1-2, with D hard to call. The CDR3 is 13 residues long. Germline V gives CDR1 MGHDK, CDR2 SYGVNS. Trimming took 1 base from V and 7 from J, leaving 10 bases between them. The CDR3 coding sequence is TGTGCCAGCAGTGAATCCCTCCCTCGTGGCTACACCTTC. It specifies CASSESLPRGYTF.

This clone turned up a few times. This chain uses TRBV7-2 with TRBJ1-4; the D gene is possibly TRBD1 (6 bases). This CDR3 is 13 amino acids long. The V and J ends lost 5 bases and 10 bases respectively, with 14 bases between them. Looked up from germline, CDR1 is SGHTA and CDR2 is FQGNSA. CDR3 in amino acids: CASSIGGLGKLFF. In DNA, the CDR3 is TGTGCCAGCAGCATTGGGGGCCTGGGAAAACTGTTTTTT.

This chain uses TRBV10-3 with TRBJ2-1; D gene unclear. From germline, CDR1 is ENHRY and CDR2 SYGVKD. The CDR3 has 11 amino acids. Trimming pared 10 bases from V and 3 bases from J, leaving 7 bases between. The CDR3 is CASIDYNEQFF. The CDR3 bases are TGTGCCAGCATCGACTACAATGAGCAGTTCTTC.

There are a few counts of this clone. This chain links TRBV30 with TRBJ1-5; the D is unclear. The V gene's germline CDR1 is GTSNPN and CDR2 SVGIG (reference sequence). V lost 4 bases to trimming and J lost 6 bases, with 13 bases between them. This CDR3 region has 13 residues. The CDR3 here is CAWNLEGTQPQHF. CDR3 DNA sequence: TGTGCCTGGAACTTAGAGGGAACTCAGCCCCAGCATTTT.

This chain uses TRBV11-2 with TRBJ1-2; D remains ambiguous. Per the germline V gene, CDR1 is SGHAT and CDR2 is FQNNGV. CDR3 length: 12 residues. Trimming took off 5 bases at V and 2 bases at J, with 6 bases between the two ends. The CDR3 loop is CASSQTNYGYTF. The CDR3 DNA reads TGTGCCAGCAGCCAAACCAACTATGGCTACACCTTC.

The genes are TRBV19 and TRBJ2-3; 10 nucleotides align to TRBD1. Germline V CDR1 and CDR2: LNHDA, SQIVND (reference sequence). With V trimmed by 7 bases and J by 4 bases, 8 bases remained unmatched. The CDR3 runs 15 residues. The CDR3 loop is CASNKVGQGPDTQYF. The CDR3, as DNA: TGTGCCAGTAACAAAGTGGGACAGGGGCCAGATACGCAGTATTTT.

The chain has TRBV2 and TRBJ2-2, with 8 bases identical to TRBD1. This CDR3 contains 14 residues. From germline, CDR1 is SNHLY and CDR2 FYNNEI. V lost 7 bases and J lost 3; bases outside the gene matches: 4. CDR3: CASKDRDHTGELFF. The CDR3 bases are TGTGCCAGCAAGGACAGGGATCACACCGGGGAGCTGTTTTTT.

This clone showed up just a few times. V is TRBV7-3 and J is TRBJ1-2; D may be TRBD1 (5 bases). The CDR3 loop spans 16 amino acids. Deletions cut 5 bases from V and 7 bases from J, with 23 bases between. CDR1 SGHTA and CDR2 FQGTGA come from the germline V gene. CDR3 amino acids: CASSPSPGKVGSGYTF. For the CDR3, the DNA is TGTGCCAGCAGCCCTAGTCCAGGGAAGGTCGGGAGTGGCTACACCTTC.

This clone was observed a few times. V and J are TRBV30 and TRBJ2-5; a weak D match, TRBD2 (6 bases). CDR3 size: 12 residues. Trimming left V 4 bases short and J 4 bases short, with 10 bases between. Germline loops: CDR1 GTSNPN, CDR2 SVGIG (reference sequence). CDR3 sequence (DNA): TGTGCCTGGACGATCGGGGGAGAGACCCAGTACTTC. As protein: CAWTIGGETQYF.

The V call is TRBV11-2, the J call TRBJ2-1; possible D gene TRBD2, 6 bases. The CDR3 contains 11 residues. Between the trimmed V and J ends, which lost 5 bases and 13 bases, there was a span of 12 bases. Germline V gives CDR1 SGHAT, CDR2 FQNNGV. CDR3 in DNA: TGTGCCAGCAGCCGTTCGGGACTCCAGTTCTTC. It translates to CASSRSGLQFF. Drawing the rest from reference TRBV11-2 and TRBJ2-1, the complete variable domain is EAGVAQSPRYKIIEKRQSVAFWCNPISGHATLYWYQQILGQGPKLLIQFQNNGVVDDSQLPKDRFSAERLKGVDSTLKIQPAKLEDSAVYLCASSRSGLQFFGPGTRLTVL.

This clone appeared a few times. The chain has TRBV7-6 and TRBJ2-7; perhaps TRBD1 as D (6 bases). The V and J ends lost 1 base and 9 bases respectively, with 7 bases between them. The germline CDR1 and CDR2 sequences are SGHVS and FNYEAQ. The CDR3 has 11 residues. The CDR3 DNA follows: TGTGCCAGCAGCTTAGAACAGGGGCAGTACTTC. Translated, it gives CASSLEQGQYF.

This clone was found once. DNA for the CDR3: TGTGCCTGGAGTTTAACAGGGGTCCCGCGGGATGAAAAACTGTTTTTT. It encodes CAWSLTGVPRDEKLFF. The chain is built from TRBV30 and TRBJ1-4, with TRBD1 identical over 7 bases. CDR3 size: 16 residues. Per the germline V gene, CDR1 is GTSNPN and CDR2 is SVGIG (reference sequence). Unmatched junction bases numbered 12, after V lost 2 bases and J lost 6 bases.

This chain connects TRBV30 to TRBJ2-1; 11 bases are shared with TRBD2. Germline V gene data show CDR1 as GTSNPN and CDR2 as SVGIG (reference sequence). The length of the CDR3 is 15 residues. Trimming cost V 2 bases and J 3 bases; bases outside gene matches: 3. CDR3 region: CAWSPGLADYNEQFF. The CDR3, as DNA: TGTGCCTGGAGTCCGGGACTAGCGGACTACAATGAGCAGTTCTTC.

Written as DNA, the CDR3 is TGCGCCAGCAGCTTTTGGGGCTTCCCCCAGCATTTT. This encodes CASSFWGFPQHF. The chain combines TRBV5-1 with TRBJ1-5; D is possibly TRBD1 (5 bases). CDR1 SGHRS and CDR2 YFSETQ come from the germline V gene. The ends were cut back, 2 bases at V and 10 bases at J, with 10 bases in the middle. The CDR3 totals 12 residues.

The V call is TRBV28, the J call TRBJ2-7; TRBD2 might be the D (7 bases). This CDR3 is 15 amino acids long. V gave up 3 bases and J gave up 1 base, with 13 bases separating them. Germline V gene data show CDR1 as MDHEN and CDR2 as SYDVKM. The CDR3 coding sequence is TGTGCCAGCAGTTTGGGGGGGCGCTGGTCCTACGAGCAGTACTTC. Translation: CASSLGGRWSYEQYF.

In regard to this clone: Other DNA sequences within the sample encode an identical CDR3. The V call is TRBV5-1, the J call TRBJ2-7; TRBD1 might be the D (5 bases). CDR1 and CDR2 (germline): SGHRS, YFSETQ. V was trimmed by 0 bases and J by 2 bases, leaving 9 bases between them. The CDR3 has 14 amino acids. The CDR3 reads CASSLGQGAYEQYF. For the CDR3, the DNA is TGCGCCAGCAGCTTGGGCCAGGGCGCCTACGAGCAGTACTTC.

This chain uses TRBV28 with TRBJ2-7, with TRBD1 matching 7 bases. Germline CDR1 and CDR2: MDHEN and SYDVKM. The CDR3 length is 14 residues. V was pared by 1 base and J by 3 bases, with 3 bases of the junction left unmatched. CDR3 sequence (DNA): TGTGCCAGCAGTTTATTCAGGGGGAACTACGAGCAGTACTTC. Protein sequence: CASSLFRGNYEQYF. The whole variable domain, remainder taken from reference TRBV28 and TRBJ2-7, is DVKVTQSSRYLVKRTGEKVFLECVQDMDHENMFWYRQDPGLGLRLIYFSYDVKMKEKGDIPEGYSVSREKKERFSLILESASTNQTSMYLCASSLFRGNYEQYFGPGTRLTVT.

This rearrangement joins TRBV5-1 to TRBJ1-1; D uncertain. This CDR3 spans 15 amino acids. The ends were cut back, 0 bases at V and 1 base at J, with 10 bases in the middle. The germline CDR1 and CDR2 sequences are SGHRS and YFSETQ. CDR3 in amino acids: CASSLAGRANTEAFF. The CDR3, as DNA: TGCGCCAGCAGCTTGGCTGGGAGGGCGAACACTGAAGCTTTCTTT.

This clone was counted between two and nine times. The chain carries TRBV7-8 and TRBJ1-1; D remains unclear. Germline V lookup: CDR1 SGHVS, CDR2 FQNEAQ. There are 13 residues in the CDR3. The ends were cut back, 4 bases at V and 1 base at J, with 7 bases in the middle. CDR3 sequence (DNA): TGTGCCAGCAGCTCCATGCCGAACACTGAAGCTTTCTTT. It codes for CASSSMPNTEAFF. The full variable domain, rest sourced from reference TRBV7-8 and TRBJ1-1, is GAGVSQSPRYKVAKRGQDVALRCDPISGHVSLFWYQQALGQGPEFLTYFQNEAQLDKSGLPSDRFFAERPEGSVSTLKIQRTQQEDSAVYLCASSSMPNTEAFFGQGTRLTVV.

With respect to this clone: Other DNA sequences within the sample encode an identical CDR3. V usage is TRBV29-1 and J usage is TRBJ1-2; no firm D call. The germline CDR1 and CDR2 sequences are SQVTM and ANQGSEA. This CDR3 comprises 9 residues. With 3 bases removed from V and 7 bases from J, the gap between germline ends came to 3 bases. CDR3 DNA sequence: TGCAGCGTTGAGGGTGGCTACACCTTC. This gives the protein CSVEGGYTF.

J is TRBJ2-2 and V is TRBV9; 8 nucleotides match TRBD1. Germline CDR1 and CDR2: SGDLS and YYNGEE. V lost 5 bases to trimming and J lost 3 bases; unmatched junction nucleotides: 6. The CDR3 loop spans 15 amino acids. CDR3 loop: CASRTDRGHTGELFF. The DNA of the CDR3 is TGTGCCAGCAGGACCGACAGGGGCCACACCGGGGAGCTGTTTTTT.

The rearrangement links TRBV5-1 to TRBJ2-7, with 8 bases that match TRBD1. Germline V gene sequence: CDR1 SGHRS, CDR2 YFSETQ. With V trimmed by 0 bases and J by 6 bases, 11 bases remained unmatched. This CDR3 contains 16 residues. The CDR3 DNA sequence: TGCGCCAGCAGCTTGGCCGGACAGGGTACTAGCTCCGAGCAGTACTTC. It specifies CASSLAGQGTSSEQYF.

A remark on this clone: Compared with germline, one end of the junction differs, possibly owing to a read error. The chain has TRBV7-8 and TRBJ1-2; D may be TRBD1 (6 bases). Germline loops: CDR1 SGHVS, CDR2 FQNEAQ. CDR3 length equals 10 residues. The CDR3 nucleotides are TGTGCCAGCCACGCGGGGGCCTATTCCTTC. Translation gives CASHAGAYSF.